This passage covers 16 T cell receptor beta chains from one sample sequenced in a study of T-cell reconstitution after alpha-beta-depleted transplantation in children. Library preparation (for TCRbeta) was performed with unique molecular identifiers. TCRdb fed the PCR reads into MiXCR, producing one record per CDR3 protein. The data hold some 220,000 distinct CDR3 sequences, with around 9.6% observed a single time. The sequencing here drew on PBMCs from the stem cell graft donor, taken from the stem cell graft. These receptors all come from a human donor who donated a stem cell graft to a child with acute lymphoblastic leukemia.

Many counts were recorded for this clonotype. The V gene is TRBV7-9, the J gene TRBJ2-4, with 8 bases identical to TRBD1. Germline values: CDR1 SEHNR, CDR2 FQNEAQ (reference sequence). The trim removed 5 bases at V and 1 base at J, leaving 10 bases unmatched. The CDR3 runs to 17 residues. CDR3: CASSQTQGAGAKNIQYF. DNA of the CDR3: TGTGCCAGCAGCCAAACCCAGGGGGCTGGGGCCAAAAACATTCAGTACTTC.

The chain joins TRBV2 to TRBJ2-3; no definite D call. V lost 4 bases, J lost 4 bases, and 12 bases lay in between. The CDR3 spans 14 residues. Germline assignment: CDR1 SNHLY and CDR2 FYNNEI. The CDR3 loop is CASSVFGSPDTQYF. The CDR3 nucleotides are TGTGCCAGCAGTGTGTTTGGCTCCCCAGATACGCAGTATTTT.

The chain joins TRBV6-5 to TRBJ2-3, with D hard to call. CDR1 and CDR2 (germline): MNHEY, SVGAGI. This CDR3 region has 16 residues. The V and J ends lost 2 bases and 1 base respectively, with 13 bases between them. CDR3 protein: CASSYGSSLGTDTQYF. As DNA, the CDR3 is TGTGCCAGCAGTTACGGCAGCAGCCTAGGCACAGATACGCAGTATTTT.

The gene calls are TRBV29-1 and TRBJ1-1; 7 bases align to TRBD1. The germline CDR1 and CDR2 sequences are SQVTM and ANQGSEA. V was pared by 5 bases and J by 3 bases, with 9 bases of the junction left unmatched. CDR3 length equals 14 residues. The DNA of the CDR3 is TGCAGCGTTCTGACAGGGCTAGGGGACACTGAAGCTTTCTTT. As protein: CSVLTGLGDTEAFF.

This clonotype was seen repeatedly, ten times or more. The chain couples TRBV10-3 to TRBJ2-5; tentative D call: TRBD1 (6 bases). Germline CDR1 and CDR2: ENHRY and SYGVKD. This CDR3 spans 14 amino acids. Trimming cost V 11 bases and J 2 bases, with 18 bases left between them. CDR3 coding DNA: TGTGCCGTCAAAGCCCGGGACACACAAGAGACCCAGTACTTC. Protein: CAVKARDTQETQYF.

In its sample, this clonotype was seen a few times. This chain joins TRBV9 and TRBJ2-7, with 11 bases lining up with TRBD1. The CDR3 has 17 amino acids. The junction had 8 bases not matched to a gene; V was cut back by 3 bases and J by 0 bases. Germline CDR1 reads SGDLS; CDR2 reads YYNGEE. CDR3 in amino acids: CASSARGQGAFSYEQYF. The CDR3 DNA reads TGTGCCAGCAGCGCCCGCGGACAGGGGGCATTCTCCTACGAGCAGTACTTC.

This clonotype was observed a few times. J is TRBJ2-7 and V is TRBV7-2; D gene uncertain. The V and J ends lost 0 bases and 1 base respectively, with 16 bases between them. There are 17 residues in the CDR3. Germline loops: CDR1 SGHTA, CDR2 FQGNSA. DNA of the CDR3: TGTGCCAGCAGCTTAGCTCGTTCGGCAGGATTATCCTACGAGCAGTACTTC. Its translation is CASSLARSAGLSYEQYF.

This clonotype was counted between two and nine times. The chain joins TRBV5-1 to TRBJ1-4; 7 nucleotides align to TRBD1. The V gene end was trimmed by 4 bases and the J gene end by 7 bases; junction bases not matched to a gene: 4. The V gene's germline CDR1 is SGHRS and CDR2 YFSETQ. The length of the CDR3 is 13 residues. The CDR3 protein is CASSRNRGEKLFF. The CDR3 DNA is TGCGCCAGCAGCCGTAACAGGGGTGAAAAACTGTTTTTT.

This clonotype showed up just a few times. This chain connects TRBV27 to TRBJ2-2; 15 nucleotides agree with TRBD2. J lost 2 bases, V lost 6 bases, and 10 bases had no gene match. The CDR3 runs 19 residues. The germline CDR1 and CDR2 sequences are MNHEY and SMNVEV (reference sequence). CDR3 loop: CASRTGTSGGLLNTGELFF. CDR3 DNA: TGTGCCAGCAGGACCGGGACTAGCGGGGGGCTACTAAACACCGGGGAGCTGTTTTTT.

The rearrangement joins TRBV12-3 or TRBV12-4 to TRBJ1-2, with TRBD1 matching over 10 bases. With 7 bases clipped from V and 7 bases from J, the junction kept 9 bases outside the gene matches. The CDR3 length is 14 residues. This chain's CDR3 is CASTLKGTGVGYTF. The DNA for the CDR3 is TGTGCCAGCACTCTAAAAGGGACAGGGGTTGGCTACACCTTC.

The chain joins TRBV7-9 to TRBJ2-2; D gene unclear. The CDR3 totals 14 residues. Trimming removed 2 bases at V and 7 bases at J, with 11 bases between. The V gene's germline CDR1 is SEHNR and CDR2 FQNEAQ (reference sequence). DNA for the CDR3: TGTGCCAGCAGCTTACCCTCGCGTATCGGGGAGCTGTTTTTT. Translated, it gives CASSLPSRIGELFF. The entire variable domain, with the rest obtained from reference TRBV7-9 and TRBJ2-2, is as follows: DTGVSQNPRHKITKRGQNVTFRCDPISEHNRLYWYRQTLGQGPEFLTYFQNEAQLEKSRLLSDRFSAERPKGSFSTLEIQRTEQGDSAMYLCASSLPSRIGELFFGEGSRLTVL.

The chain employs TRBV7-9 and TRBJ2-2; no firm D call. Trimming cost V 4 bases and J 6 bases, with 12 bases left between them. CDR1 SEHNR and CDR2 FQNEAQ come from the germline V gene (reference sequence). This CDR3 is built from 14 residues. The CDR3 protein is CASSWQAPAGELFF. DNA for the CDR3: TGTGCCAGCAGCTGGCAGGCTCCCGCCGGGGAGCTGTTTTTT.

The rearrangement links TRBV6-5 to TRBJ1-3; D gene unclear. This CDR3 contains 15 residues. The germline V and J ends were trimmed by 0 bases and 3 bases, with 9 bases remaining between them. The V gene's germline CDR1 is MNHEY and CDR2 SVGAGI. CDR3 nucleotides: TGTGCCAGCAGTTACTCCACGGGAGTTGGAAACACCATATATTTT. It specifies CASSYSTGVGNTIYF.

This clonotype was detected only a few times. J is TRBJ1-6 and V is TRBV7-9; 10 nucleotides agree with TRBD1. J gave up 8 bases and V 1 base, and 2 bases lay outside the gene matches. Per the germline V gene, CDR1 is SEHNR and CDR2 is FQNEAQ (reference sequence). This CDR3 has 15 amino acids. The CDR3: CASSLGTGGDSPLHF. Written as DNA, the CDR3 is TGTGCCAGCAGCTTAGGGACAGGGGGTGATTCACCCCTCCACTTT.

This clonotype was observed many times. The J gene is TRBJ2-5, the V gene TRBV6-2 or TRBV6-3; D is undetermined. This CDR3 is 13 amino acids long. The germline gives CDR1 MNHEY, CDR2 SVGEGT. V lost 0 bases, J lost 5 bases, and 7 bases lay in between. The DNA for the CDR3 is TGTGCCAGCAGTTACTCCCTGGGGGAGACCCAGTACTTC. It specifies CASSYSLGETQYF.

The chain is built from TRBV19 and TRBJ2-2; 9 bases line up with TRBD1. The length of the CDR3 is 16 residues. The V gene end was trimmed by 3 bases and the J gene end by 7 bases; junction bases not matched to a gene: 9. The germline V gene encodes CDR1 LNHDA and CDR2 SQIVND (reference sequence). CDR3 region: CASSIFTGGAGGELFF. The CDR3 DNA reads as TGTGCCAGTAGTATTTTCACAGGGGGCGCAGGCGGGGAGCTGTTTTTT. The entire variable domain, with the rest obtained from reference TRBV19 and TRBJ2-2, is as follows: DGGITQSPKYLFRKEGQNVTLSCEQNLNHDAMYWYRQDPGQGLRLIYYSQIVNDFQKGDIAEGYSVSREKKESFPLTVTSAQKNPTAFYLCASSIFTGGAGGELFFGEGSRLTVL.